These 19 T cell receptor beta chains share one sample of origin, sequenced in a study of blood T cell repertoires in COVID-19 (dated by TCRdb to 2020 to 2022). Library method: the immunoSEQ multiplex PCR assay. Not all clones reach the TCRdb copy of this immuneACCESS table, which keeps in-frame sequences only. Checked studies attribute under half of the gap to unresolved V genes and leave the rest unexplained. The sample yields under 300,000 clones; around 90% were counted once. Together, the top ten hold around 7.8% of the sample. The material sequenced was peripheral blood. These receptors were collected from a man in his fifties or sixties who had recovered from COVID-19.

J is TRBJ2-5 and V is TRBV18; D may be TRBD1 (6 bases). Germline V gene sequence: CDR1 KGHSH, CDR2 LQKENI. V was shortened by 6 bases and J by 3 bases, with 14 bases between the two germline ends. The CDR3 contains 14 residues. CDR3 bases: TGTGCCAGCTCTCTCCAATCAGGGGAAGAGACCCAGTACTTC. As protein: CASSLQSGEETQYF.

The chain links TRBV6-4 to TRBJ1-4; 7 bases agree with TRBD1. Germline CDR1 and CDR2: MRHNA and SNTAGT. V lost 5 bases to trimming and J lost 8 bases; unmatched junction nucleotides: 11. The CDR3 extends over 15 amino acids. CDR3 loop: CASSSNRGSLEKLFF. The CDR3 bases are TGTGCCAGCAGTTCCAACAGGGGCAGCTTAGAAAAACTGTTTTTT.

V usage is TRBV3-1 (or the pseudogene TRBV3-2) and J usage is TRBJ2-7, with D uncertain. Trimming stripped 3 bases from V and 9 bases from J, with 12 bases between. This CDR3 contains 12 residues. CDR1 and CDR2 from the germline V gene are LGHDT and YNNKEL (reference sequence). CDR3 residues: CASSQAASGQYF. The DNA for the CDR3 is TGTGCCAGCAGCCAGGCGGCGTCTGGGCAGTACTTC.

This chain links TRBV12-5 with TRBJ1-5; 11 nucleotides line up with TRBD1. The CDR3 has 14 residues. Germline V gene sequence: CDR1 LGHNT, CDR2 FRNRAP. Losses at the gene ends were 9 bases for V and 3 bases for J; bases not matched to a gene: 4. CDR3 loop: CARDRGPVNQPQHF. CDR3 nucleotide sequence: TGTGCTAGGGACAGGGGGCCCGTCAATCAGCCCCAGCATTTT.

The chain couples TRBV7-9 to TRBJ1-2, with 9 bases identical to TRBD1. The germline V gene encodes CDR1 SEHNR and CDR2 FQNEAQ (reference sequence). J lost 5 bases, V lost 5 bases, and 6 bases had no gene match. The CDR3 has 14 amino acids. CDR3 sequence (DNA): TGTGCCAGCAGCCCCCGACAGGGGGTGTATGGCTACACCTTC. Translating it yields CASSPRQGVYGYTF.

This clone was counted a single time. J is TRBJ2-3 and V is TRBV3-1 (or the pseudogene TRBV3-2); the match to TRBD2 covers 8 bases. The CDR3 sequence is 16 residues long. CDR1 is LGHDT, CDR2 YNNKEL, per germline (reference sequence). Germline trimming cut 0 bases from V and 6 bases from J; bases unmatched to any gene: 8. The CDR3 bases are TGTGCCAGCAGCCAAGACAGGGGACTAGTAGTGGATACGCAGTATTTT. Amino acids: CASSQDRGLVVDTQYF.

This chain connects TRBV5-1 to TRBJ1-3, with 8 bases that match TRBD1. The germline V gene has CDR1 SGHRS and CDR2 YFSETQ. The V and J ends lost 1 base and 0 bases, in that order; junction bases with no gene match: 9. The CDR3 runs to 18 residues. This chain's CDR3 is CASSLRGQDLSSGNTIYF. The CDR3 DNA follows: TGCGCCAGCAGCTTGAGGGGACAGGACCTGAGCTCTGGAAACACCATATATTTT.

For the CDR3, the DNA is TGCGCCAGCAGCTTGAGTTGGGGAGTCACTGAAGCTTTCTTT. Its translation is CASSLSWGVTEAFF. The V gene is TRBV5-1, the J gene TRBJ1-1; D is ambiguous. V was cut by 1 base and J by 4 bases, with 11 bases left in between. CDR1 SGHRS and CDR2 YFSETQ come from the germline V gene. The CDR3 length is 14 residues.

This chain links TRBV12-5 with TRBJ1-4; 8 bases align to TRBD1. The junction had 4 bases not matched to a gene; V was cut back by 6 bases and J by 10 bases. Germline CDR1 reads LGHNT; CDR2 reads FRNRAP. The CDR3 extends over 12 amino acids. CDR3: CASGPDRGKLFF. The CDR3 DNA reads TGTGCTAGTGGCCCAGACAGGGGAAAACTGTTTTTT.

The V gene is TRBV3-1 (or the pseudogene TRBV3-2), the J gene TRBJ2-1; 11 bases are a match to TRBD2. This CDR3 spans 13 amino acids. V gave up 6 bases and J gave up 6 bases; unmatched junction bases: 1. CDR1 is LGHDT, CDR2 YNNKEL, per germline (reference sequence). CDR3 in amino acids: CASSSGGANEQFF. CDR3 coding DNA: TGTGCCAGCAGTAGCGGGGGGGCCAATGAGCAGTTCTTC.

This chain links TRBV5-1 with TRBJ2-3, with 10 positions matching TRBD2. The CDR3 spans 18 residues. Germline loops: CDR1 SGHRS, CDR2 YFSETQ. Trimming cost V 1 base and J 3 bases; bases outside gene matches: 11. As DNA, the CDR3 is TGCGCCAGCAGCTTGAATCTTTTTAGCGGGGGGAGGACAGATACGCAGTATTTT. Translating it yields CASSLNLFSGGRTDTQYF.

The rearrangement links TRBV9 to TRBJ2-2; tentative D call: TRBD2 (6 bases). The length of the CDR3 is 15 residues. From germline, CDR1 is SGDLS and CDR2 YYNGEE. The V gene lost 2 bases and the J gene lost 0 bases, with 8 bases spanning the gap. The CDR3 sequence is CASSVRGSNTGELFF. The CDR3 DNA is TGTGCCAGCAGCGTGCGGGGATCGAACACCGGGGAGCTGTTTTTT. The complete variable domain, with remaining parts taken from reference TRBV9 and TRBJ2-2, reads DSGVTQTPKHLITATGQRVTLRCSPRSGDLSVYWYQQSLDQGLQFLIQYYNGEERAKGNILERFSAQQFPDLHSELNLSSLELGDSALYFCASSVRGSNTGELFFGEGSRLTVL.

This sequence joins TRBV28 and TRBJ1-5; 8 nucleotides line up with TRBD1. J was trimmed by 3 bases and V by 5 bases; bases with no gene match: 9. Looked up from germline, CDR1 is MDHEN and CDR2 is SYDVKM. The CDR3 extends over 16 amino acids. The CDR3 DNA follows: TGTGCCAGCAGTCCCCCTGGACAGGGAACCAATCAGCCCCAGCATTTT. Translating it yields CASSPPGQGTNQPQHF.

This sequence joins TRBV18 and TRBJ2-1; a possible D gene is TRBD1 (6 bases). CDR3 length equals 12 residues. Germline V gene data show CDR1 as KGHSH and CDR2 as LQKENI. V was cut by 9 bases and J by 3 bases, with 9 bases left in between. CDR3 sequence reads: CASTGNYNEQFF. CDR3 in DNA: TGTGCCAGTACAGGGAACTACAATGAGCAGTTCTTC. Supplemented by reference TRBV18 and TRBJ2-1, the full variable domain reads NAGVMQNPRHLVRRRGQEARLRCSPMKGHSHVYWYRQLPEEGLKFMVYLQKENIIDESGMPKERFSAEFPKEGPSILRIQQVVRGDSAAYFCASTGNYNEQFFGPGTRLTVL.

J is TRBJ2-1 and V is TRBV5-1; 8 nucleotides line up with TRBD2. Trimming removed 7 bases from V and 2 bases from J; junction bases left unmatched: 5. CDR1 is SGHRS and CDR2 is YFSETQ in the germline V gene. CDR3 length: 14 amino acids. The DNA of the CDR3 is TGCGCCAGCCACGCCGGGGGGGCCTACAATGAGCAGTTCTTC. Protein: CASHAGGAYNEQFF.

The rearrangement links TRBV12-5 to TRBJ2-1; 12 positions agree with TRBD2. Germline V gene data show CDR1 as LGHNT and CDR2 as FRNRAP. Trimming at V came to 3 bases and at J to 4 bases, leaving 4 bases not matched to a gene. The CDR3 consists of 16 residues. CDR3 sequence (DNA): TGTGCTAGTGGTTTCCAACTAGCGGGGGGTTACAATGAGCAGTTCTTC. Translation: CASGFQLAGGYNEQFF.

The V and J genes are TRBV3-1 (or the pseudogene TRBV3-2) and TRBJ1-1; 7 positions match TRBD1. CDR1 is LGHDT and CDR2 is YNNKEL in the germline V gene (reference sequence). Unmatched junction bases numbered 8, after V lost 3 bases and J lost 7 bases. This CDR3 has 14 residues. This CDR3 is CASSQIYRGSEAFF. CDR3 DNA: TGTGCCAGCAGCCAGATTTACAGGGGCAGTGAAGCTTTCTTT.

The chain carries TRBV7-6 and TRBJ1-1; D gene uncertain. The CDR3 length is 17 residues. The germline V gene has CDR1 SGHVS and CDR2 FNYEAQ. The V gene lost 5 bases and the J gene lost 5 bases, with 24 bases spanning the gap. The CDR3 DNA reads as TGTGCCAGCAGCCACGGAGGTGGAGTATTCAGCGGTACTGAAGCTTTCTTT. Residues: CASSHGGGVFSGTEAFF.

The rearrangement links TRBV5-1 to TRBJ1-4; unclear D gene. The CDR3 runs to 14 residues. V was trimmed by 0 bases and J by 6 bases, leaving 9 bases between them. Germline V CDR1 and CDR2: SGHRS, YFSETQ. CDR3 DNA sequence: TGCGCCAGCAGCTTGGCCGCGCGGGATGAAAAACTGTTTTTT. It yields the protein CASSLAARDEKLFF.